The rows below give T cell receptor beta chains drawn from one sample of a study of T cell responses to AZD1222 COVID-19 vaccine. The data were produced by immunoSEQ multiplex PCR, yet TCRdb's version contains in-frame clones alone and is incomplete. In the table there are about 120,000 clones, roughly nine tenths of which are singletons. Sequences were derived from peripheral blood, sampled on day 0 of AZD1222 vaccination. These receptor sequences come from an adult in good health. The CDR3 runs from the conserved cysteine through the conserved F or W. A D gene is named only where the DNA matches it firmly. Not every row has a clone size; where given, it reads once, few, many or a size class.

d_gene: .; abundance: .; v_gene: TRBV30; len: 13; j_gene: TRBJ1-1; CDR3aa: CAWSRQPNTEAFF; CDR3nt: TGTGCCTGGAGTAGACAGCCAAACACTGAAGCTTTCTTT
d_gene: .; abundance: .; v_gene: TRBV7-9; len: 16; j_gene: TRBJ1-2; CDR3aa: CASSPRVQGRWDGYTF; CDR3nt: TGTGCCAGCAGTCCGAGGGTCCAGGGGCGCTGGGATGGCTACACCTTC
d_gene: .; abundance: .; v_gene: TRBV7-9; len: 12; j_gene: TRBJ1-1; CDR3aa: CASSSGRTEAFF; CDR3nt: TGTGCCAGCAGCTCGGGCAGGACCGAAGCTTTCTTT
d_gene: TRBD2; abundance: .; v_gene: TRBV6-2/TRBV6-3; len: 17; j_gene: TRBJ2-2; CDR3aa: CASSYTDGGANTGELFF; CDR3nt: TGTGCCAGCAGTTACACGGACGGGGGGGCGAACACCGGGGAGCTGTTTTTT
d_gene: TRBD2; abundance: .; v_gene: TRBV7-2; len: 14; j_gene: TRBJ2-5; CDR3aa: CASSQAGSKRAQYF; CDR3nt: TGTGCCAGCAGCCAAGCGGGATCCAAGAGGGCCCAGTACTTC
d_gene: TRBD2; abundance: .; v_gene: TRBV27; len: 16; j_gene: TRBJ2-1; CDR3aa: CASSLRVAGTYNEQFF; CDR3nt: TGTGCCAGCAGTTTAAGGGTAGCGGGAACCTACAATGAGCAGTTCTTC
d_gene: .; abundance: .; v_gene: TRBV7-6; len: 19; j_gene: TRBJ1-3; CDR3aa: CASSLEPLPTRGPGNTIYF; CDR3nt: TGTGCCAGCAGCTTAGAGCCCCTCCCTACAAGGGGCCCTGGAAACACCATATATTTT
d_gene: TRBD1; abundance: .; v_gene: TRBV7-3; len: 14; j_gene: TRBJ1-1; CDR3aa: CASSRRQGATEAFF; CDR3nt: TGTGCCAGCAGCCGAAGACAGGGGGCCACTGAAGCTTTCTTT
d_gene: TRBD2; abundance: .; v_gene: TRBV2; len: 13; j_gene: TRBJ2-3; CDR3aa: CAGAGGPPDTQYF; CDR3nt: TGTGCCGGAGCGGGAGGGCCTCCGGATACGCAGTATTTT
d_gene: TRBD2; abundance: .; v_gene: TRBV6-2/TRBV6-3; len: 17; j_gene: TRBJ2-7; CDR3aa: CASSFSSGLRGGYEQYF; CDR3nt: TGTGCCAGCAGTTTCTCTTCGGGACTCCGGGGGGGCTACGAGCAGTACTTC
d_gene: TRBD1; abundance: .; v_gene: TRBV10-3; len: 13; j_gene: TRBJ1-4; CDR3aa: CATQDRGGEKLFF; CDR3nt: TGTGCCACCCAGGACAGGGGAGGTGAAAAACTGTTTTTT
d_gene: TRBD1; abundance: .; v_gene: TRBV5-1; len: 14; j_gene: TRBJ2-2; CDR3aa: CASSLGQGSGELFF; CDR3nt: TGCGCCAGCAGCTTGGGACAGGGATCCGGGGAGCTGTTTTTT
d_gene: .; abundance: .; v_gene: TRBV27; len: 13; j_gene: TRBJ1-2; CDR3aa: CASSFGSNYGYTF; CDR3nt: TGTGCCAGCAGTTTCGGCAGCAACTATGGCTACACCTTC
d_gene: .; abundance: .; v_gene: TRBV5-8; len: 15; j_gene: TRBJ2-1; CDR3aa: CASSHRGGAYNEQFF; CDR3nt: TGTGCCAGCAGCCATAGGGGAGGCGCCTACAATGAGCAGTTCTTC
d_gene: TRBD1; abundance: .; v_gene: TRBV5-4; len: 18; j_gene: TRBJ2-6; CDR3aa: CASSARQGRHSGANVLTF; CDR3nt: TGTGCCAGCAGCGCCAGACAGGGACGACACTCTGGGGCCAACGTCCTGACTTTC
d_gene: .; abundance: .; v_gene: TRBV28; len: 13; j_gene: TRBJ1-1; CDR3aa: CASSWQPNTEAFF; CDR3nt: TGTGCCAGCAGTTGGCAGCCGAACACTGAAGCTTTCTTT
d_gene: .; abundance: .; v_gene: TRBV28; len: 13; j_gene: TRBJ1-1; CDR3aa: CASSFRGNTEAFF; CDR3nt: TGTGCCAGCAGTTTTCGGGGGAACACTGAAGCTTTCTTT
d_gene: .; abundance: .; v_gene: TRBV2; len: 14; j_gene: TRBJ2-2; CDR3aa: CASSEIYTTGELFF; CDR3nt: TGTGCCAGCAGTGAAATCTATACGACCGGGGAGCTGTTTTTT
d_gene: .; abundance: .; v_gene: TRBV28; len: 11; j_gene: TRBJ2-3; CDR3aa: CAFGPRDTQYF; CDR3nt: TGTGCCTTCGGCCCTCGAGATACGCAGTATTTT
d_gene: .; abundance: .; v_gene: TRBV12-3/TRBV12-4; len: 13; j_gene: TRBJ2-2; CDR3aa: CASDRRGTGELFF; CDR3nt: TGTGCCAGTGACAGGAGGGGGACCGGGGAGCTGTTTTTT
d_gene: .; abundance: once; v_gene: TRBV5-4; len: 15; j_gene: TRBJ1-4; CDR3aa: CASSLFGSRNEKLFF; CDR3nt: TGTGCCAGCAGCTTGTTCGGATCGAGGAATGAAAAACTGTTTTTT
d_gene: TRBD1; abundance: .; v_gene: TRBV4-3; len: 16; j_gene: TRBJ1-2; CDR3aa: CASSQERTGELNGYTF; CDR3nt: TGCGCCAGCAGCCAAGAACGGACAGGGGAACTTAATGGCTACACCTTC
d_gene: .; abundance: .; v_gene: TRBV7-8; len: 14; j_gene: TRBJ1-5; CDR3aa: CASSLQMVNQPQHF; CDR3nt: TGTGCCAGCAGCTTACAGATGGTGAATCAGCCCCAGCATTTT
d_gene: .; abundance: .; v_gene: TRBV10-3; len: 13; j_gene: TRBJ2-7; CDR3aa: CAISERDGYEQYF; CDR3nt: TGTGCCATCAGTGAGCGGGACGGTTACGAGCAGTACTTC
d_gene: TRBD2; abundance: .; v_gene: TRBV7-9; len: 17; j_gene: TRBJ2-5; CDR3aa: CASSSTQAGAFKETQYF; CDR3nt: TGTGCCAGCAGCTCAACTCAAGCGGGGGCGTTTAAAGAGACCCAGTACTTC
d_gene: TRBD1; abundance: .; v_gene: TRBV3-1/TRBV3-2; len: 15; j_gene: TRBJ1-1; CDR3aa: CASSDRQGHHRGAFF; CDR3nt: TGTGCCAGCAGCGATCGACAGGGGCACCACCGGGGAGCTTTCTTT
d_gene: .; abundance: .; v_gene: TRBV29-1; len: 17; j_gene: TRBJ2-3; CDR3aa: CSVEGEFGLVSPDTQYF; CDR3nt: TGCAGCGTTGAGGGGGAGTTTGGGCTAGTGTCCCCAGATACGCAGTATTTT
d_gene: .; abundance: .; v_gene: TRBV4-3; len: 15; j_gene: TRBJ1-1; CDR3aa: CASSQDQGRNTEAFF; CDR3nt: TGCGCCAGCAGCCAAGATCAAGGGAGAAACACTGAAGCTTTCTTT
d_gene: TRBD1; abundance: .; v_gene: TRBV14; len: 14; j_gene: TRBJ2-7; CDR3aa: CASSQAGQGREQYF; CDR3nt: TGTGCCAGCAGCCAAGCGGGACAGGGTCGCGAGCAGTACTTC
d_gene: .; abundance: .; v_gene: TRBV10-3; len: 12; j_gene: TRBJ1-1; CDR3aa: CATRGGDTEAFF; CDR3nt: TGTGCCACCCGCGGTGGGGACACTGAAGCTTTCTTT